This TCR beta chain is from a study of molecular identifiers for immune sequencing clone quantification. TCRdb recomputed calls from the PCR reads with MiXCR, one row per CDR3 protein. This table holds about 500,000 distinct CDR3 sequences, roughly a fifth found once. The receptor's source is a human donor in good health. Some libraries in this study had Jurkat cell RNA spiked in. Specimen: naive CD8+ T cells from blood, with Jurkat cell RNA spiked in. Specified subset: FACS-sorted CD8+CD4-CCR7+CD45RA+ naive T cells.

The CDR3 DNA reads as TGTGCCAGCAGCCAATATTTGGCCGCGATCTTCTATGGCTACACCTTC. Encoded protein: CASSQYLAAIFYGYTF. The V and J genes are TRBV16 and TRBJ1-2; D ambiguous. Germline CDR1 is KGHSY and CDR2 is FQNENV. V was cut by 1 base and J by 4 bases, with 16 bases left in between. The CDR3 covers 16 residues.